Below, one TCR beta chain is given with its context. This record belongs to a study of blood T cells in healthy people across ages. With V trimmed by 5 bases and J by 0 bases, 3 bases remained unmatched. The germline CDR1 and CDR2 sequences are GTSNPN and SVGIG (reference sequence). This CDR3 is 14 amino acids long. It was with a sample-barcoded 5' primer and a J-beta primer mix that a second PCR of roughly 6 to 12 cycles was run. One entry per CDR3 protein, called by TCRdb with MiXCR from the 5' RACE reads. The table lists roughly 1.7 million distinct CDR3 sequences, about 35% of them singletons. The sequenced sample consisted of blood. The sequence was collected from a woman aged 30 to 39 in good health. This chain connects TRBV30 to TRBJ1-2; 10 bases are a match to TRBD1. The CDR3 loop is CAWLTGGSNYGYTF. The CDR3 bases are TGTGCCTGGCTGACAGGGGGCTCTAACTATGGCTACACCTTC. The full variable domain, with the rest looked up from reference TRBV30 and TRBJ1-2, is SQTIHQWPATLVQPVGSPLSLECTVEGTSNPNLYWYRQAAGRGLQLLFYSVGIGQISSEVPQNLSASRPQDRQFILSSKKLLLSDSGFYLCAWLTGGSNYGYTFGSGTRLTVV.